A selection of T cell receptor beta chains follows, all from one sample in a study of CD8 T cells in Susac syndrome. MiXCR, applied by TCRdb to the immunoSEQ multiplex PCR reads, yields one record per CDR3 protein. Found here are roughly 190,000 distinct CDR3 sequences, 85% to 95% of them singletons; the top ten hold about 0.1%. Specimen: CD4+ T cells from PBMCs. These receptors were collected from a human donor in good health. The CDR3 runs from the conserved cysteine through the conserved F or W. Each record gives: V gene, CDR3 protein.

v_call: TRBV29-1; cdr3_aa: CSVGENFQETQYF
v_call: TRBV20-1; cdr3_aa: CSARGPAGRADTQYF
v_call: TRBV9; cdr3_aa: CASSVEIAPNTGELFF
v_call: TRBV28; cdr3_aa: CATGADEQYF
v_call: TRBV2; cdr3_aa: CATTPGTGGKVHEQYF
v_call: TRBV20-1; cdr3_aa: CSANKGEFGDTQYF
v_call: TRBV3-1; cdr3_aa: CASSQDPGGRPNTGELFF
v_call: TRBV5-4; cdr3_aa: CASSSRTRETQYF
v_call: TRBV30; cdr3_aa: CAWSVRSGANVLTF
v_call: TRBV1; cdr3_aa: CTSSHLGAGGPSYEQYF
v_call: TRBV29-1; cdr3_aa: CSVEDRNGSLTGDTQYF
v_call: TRBV28; cdr3_aa: CASSFGRGYGYTF
v_call: TRBV9; cdr3_aa: CASSVGFGRYGYTF
v_call: TRBV28; cdr3_aa: CASSLLGTGGSIPQYF
v_call: TRBV30; cdr3_aa: CAWRWTGDTQYF
v_call: TRBV27; cdr3_aa: CASPGQGSDTQYF
v_call: TRBV7-8; cdr3_aa: CASSLALSSGADTQYF
v_call: TRBV6-5; cdr3_aa: CASSYGEGLAGVKTQYF
v_call: TRBV2; cdr3_aa: CASSVGNEQFF
v_call: TRBV9; cdr3_aa: CASSPRGLADHNEQFF
v_call: TRBV29-1; cdr3_aa: CSVGGGLQPQHF
v_call: TRBV7-3; cdr3_aa: CASSSGLAKDTQYF
v_call: TRBV9; cdr3_aa: CASSVEGGRETQYF
v_call: TRBV27; cdr3_aa: CASQHLGREQDEQYF
v_call: TRBV29-1; cdr3_aa: CSVDNMNTEAFF
v_call: TRBV20-1; cdr3_aa: CSASVAGGHYNEQFF
v_call: TRBV12-3/TRBV12-4; cdr3_aa: CASSPDRGTNNEQFF
v_call: TRBV12-3/TRBV12-4; cdr3_aa: CASSPGQSTEPGGYTF
v_call: TRBV20-1; cdr3_aa: CSARVWAGVGTDTQYF
v_call: TRBV7-9; cdr3_aa: CASRTDSETEAFF
v_call: TRBV7-9; cdr3_aa: CASSRDRSKETQYF
v_call: TRBV18; cdr3_aa: CASSPAHQETQYF
v_call: TRBV29-1; cdr3_aa: CSVEVLGALNEKLFF
v_call: TRBV5-1; cdr3_aa: CASSSTSSPLPSYEQYF
v_call: TRBV20-1; cdr3_aa: CSASDRYYEQYF
v_call: TRBV20-1; cdr3_aa: CSASETSYEQYF
v_call: TRBV4-3; cdr3_aa: CASSQQGEGVYGYTF
v_call: TRBV29-1; cdr3_aa: CSVEAGDEQYF
v_call: TRBV27; cdr3_aa: CASSFGSSNQPQHF
v_call: TRBV7-9; cdr3_aa: CASSSGTGSEQFF
v_call: TRBV27; cdr3_aa: CASSSKGLWAGGTTDTQYF
v_call: TRBV1; cdr3_aa: CTSSLWQTQYF
v_call: TRBV24-1; cdr3_aa: CATSGLTTGYTF
v_call: TRBV7-2; cdr3_aa: CASSPWEKPYEQYF
v_call: TRBV12-5; cdr3_aa: CASGQSGTNNEQFF
v_call: TRBV29-1; cdr3_aa: CSVDRANTGELFF